These 8 T cell receptor beta chains share one sample of origin, sequenced in a study of T-cell reconstitution after alpha-beta-depleted transplantation in children. A TCRbeta library incorporating unique molecular identifiers was prepared. TCRdb reprocessed the PCR reads with MiXCR, giving one entry per CDR3 protein. Among a few hundred thousand distinct CDR3 sequences listed, over 10% were seen once. The material sequenced was PBMCs, mostly from graft donor cells, taken 360 days after TCRalphabeta/CD19-depleted stem cell transplant. The receptors shown here come from a male patient younger than 18 who had a stem cell transplant for acute myeloid leukemia, so the T cells may come from the graft donor.

This clonotype was seen repeatedly, ten times or more. The chain has TRBV12-3 or TRBV12-4 and TRBJ2-5, with TRBD1 identical over 9 bases. The CDR3 totals 14 residues. The junction had 3 bases not matched to a gene; V was cut back by 5 bases and J by 2 bases. The CDR3 reads CASSPGQGQETQYF. In DNA form, the CDR3 reads TGTGCCAGCAGTCCGGGACAGGGACAAGAGACCCAGTACTTC.

This clonotype has a handful of counts. The chain couples TRBV4-2 to TRBJ2-7; D uncertain. The CDR3 totals 14 residues. Germline loops: CDR1 LGHNA, CDR2 YNFKEQ. Trimming took 1 base from V and 3 from J, leaving 10 bases between them. CDR3 in amino acids: CASSQGLEVYEQYF. CDR3 nucleotide sequence: TGTGCCAGCAGCCAAGGGCTAGAAGTCTACGAGCAGTACTTC.

This clonotype was seen only a few times. This CDR3 reads CASSLGPPEAFF. DNA for the CDR3: TGTGCCAGCAGCTTGGGTCCTCCTGAAGCTTTCTTT. The gene calls are TRBV7-3 and TRBJ1-1; no firm D call. CDR3 length: 12 residues. Germline-derived CDR1 and CDR2 are SGHTA and FQGTGA. Trimming removed 3 bases at V and 6 bases at J, with 8 bases between. Supplemented by reference TRBV7-3 and TRBJ1-1, the full variable domain reads GAGVSQTPSNKVTEKGKYVELRCDPISGHTALYWYRQSLGQGPEFLIYFQGTGAADDSGLPNDRFFAVRPEGSVSTLKIQRTERGDSAVYLCASSLGPPEAFFGQGTRLTVV.

This clonotype was observed at least ten times. The chain joins TRBV28 to TRBJ2-7, with TRBD2 matching 10 bases. The V segment lost 11 bases and the J segment 3 bases; nucleotides outside the gene matches: 7. Looked up from germline, CDR1 is MDHEN and CDR2 is SYDVKM. CDR3 length equals 13 residues. The CDR3 spells CAVFSGRHYEQYF. CDR3 sequence (DNA): TGTGCCGTTTTTAGCGGGAGGCACTACGAGCAGTACTTC.

The rearrangement links TRBV29-1 to TRBJ2-5; no clear D gene. The V gene lost 2 bases and the J gene lost 1 base, with 5 bases spanning the gap. The V gene's germline CDR1 is SQVTM and CDR2 ANQGSEA. This CDR3 is built from 12 residues. DNA of the CDR3: TGCAGCGTTGAAATGGGCCAAGAGACCCAGTACTTC. This encodes CSVEMGQETQYF.

This clonotype was found a few times. The chain has TRBV20-1 and TRBJ2-4; a possible D gene is TRBD2 (5 bases). V lost 8 bases and J 0 bases, leaving 17 bases between the germline ends. The CDR3 length is 15 residues. Germline values: CDR1 DFQATT, CDR2 SNEGSKA (reference sequence). CDR3 loop: CSLRGLQLAKNIQYF. For the CDR3, the DNA is TGCAGTCTCAGAGGGTTACAGCTAGCCAAAAACATTCAGTACTTC.

This chain links TRBV12-5 with TRBJ2-1; the D gene is possibly TRBD2 (6 bases). This CDR3 has 12 amino acids. Germline CDR1 is LGHNT and CDR2 is FRNRAP. V gave up 6 bases and J gave up 6 bases, with 9 bases separating them. The DNA for the CDR3 is TGTGCTAGTGGCCCGGAGGGCAATGAGCAGTTCTTC. Its protein is CASGPEGNEQFF.

This clonotype was counted only a few times. The chain has TRBV30 and TRBJ2-1; 13 nucleotides align to TRBD2. CDR1 and CDR2 from the germline V gene are GTSNPN and SVGIG (reference sequence). This CDR3 has 15 amino acids. V lost 0 bases, J lost 7 bases, and 3 bases stayed unmatched. CDR3 residues: CAWSVWTSGRNEQFF. DNA of the CDR3: TGTGCCTGGAGTGTATGGACTAGCGGGAGAAATGAGCAGTTCTTC.